This T cell receptor beta chain was sequenced for a study of blood T cell repertoires in COVID-19. For the study at large: Sites across the United States, Italy and Spain contributed samples from acute and convalescent COVID-19. Nucleic acid was either cDNA or gDNA, and it came from T cells, B-cell-depleted T cells, or PBMCs.

Original data processing: Quantification of nucleated cells was approximated via reference gene primer amplification. The method was immunoSEQ multiplex PCR; TCRdb's version includes in-frame clones alone and lacks a portion of them. Clonal size and the V and J genes are those of that table, whereas D and trimming came from the DNA. The profile shows 190,000 or so clones, around 90% of them singletons. A single count supports this clone. Sequenced: peripheral blood. This TCR was recovered from a man aged 40-49 years with acute or convalescent COVID-19.

The CDR3 loop is CASSLSAGATDTQYF. CDR3 bases: TGTGCCAGCAGCTTGTCAGCGGGGGCCACAGATACGCAGTATTTT. This chain joins TRBV7-2 and TRBJ2-3; 8 bases match TRBD2. V trimming: 3 bases; J trimming: 2 bases; junction bases outside the gene matches: 4. This CDR3 is built from 15 residues. Germline CDR1 is SGHTA and CDR2 is FQGNSA.